The clone carrying this T cell receptor beta chain was seen ten or more times. The antigen is unknown. The data originate from a study of identical twins. Overall study results and limits: Insertions were reduced in abundant cord blood beta clonotypes but not in memory repertoires. Rather than following the same donors, the conclusions depended on cross-sectional statistical analysis.

TCRdb passed the 5' RACE reads through MiXCR, listing each CDR3 protein once. The data contain 500,000 to 550,000 distinct CDR3 sequences, under 25% of them seen just once; the ten biggest clones take up roughly 0.5%. The ends were cut back, 5 bases at V and 6 bases at J, with 17 bases in the middle. This CDR3 comprises 14 residues. Healthy Caucasians made up all donors. The sample was also linked to a second study, of yellow fever vaccine responses in identical twins. That report notes: Reportedly, twins showed a vaccine T cell response that looked partly convergent and partly personalized.

The clonotype originates from a woman aged 18-35 years in good health. The rearrangement uses TRBV12-3 or TRBV12-4 and TRBJ2-7; D is possibly TRBD1 or TRBD2 (6 bases each). The sample consisted of CD4+ T cells sorted from blood. CDR3 coding DNA: TGTGCCAGCAGTAGCACAGGGAGGCTGGGCGAGCAGTACTTC. Translation: CASSSTGRLGEQYF.